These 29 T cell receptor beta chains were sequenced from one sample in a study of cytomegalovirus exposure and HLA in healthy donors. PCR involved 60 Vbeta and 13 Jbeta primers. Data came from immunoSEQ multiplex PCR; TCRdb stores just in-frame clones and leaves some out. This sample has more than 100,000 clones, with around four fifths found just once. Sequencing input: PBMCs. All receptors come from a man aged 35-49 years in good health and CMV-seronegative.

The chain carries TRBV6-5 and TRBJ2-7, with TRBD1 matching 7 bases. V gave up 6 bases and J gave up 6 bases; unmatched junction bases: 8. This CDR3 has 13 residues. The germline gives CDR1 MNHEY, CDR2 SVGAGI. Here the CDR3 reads CASSINRGGEQYF. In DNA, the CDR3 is TGTGCCAGCAGCATTAACAGGGGCGGCGAGCAGTACTTC.

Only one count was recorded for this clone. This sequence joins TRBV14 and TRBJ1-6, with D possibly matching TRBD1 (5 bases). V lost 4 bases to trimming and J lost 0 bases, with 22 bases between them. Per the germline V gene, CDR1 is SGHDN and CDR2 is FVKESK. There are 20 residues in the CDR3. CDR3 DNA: TGTGCCAGCAGCCCCTACAAAGGGGCTACCAGGAGCTCCTATAATTCACCCCTCCACTTT. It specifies CASSPYKGATRSSYNSPLHF.

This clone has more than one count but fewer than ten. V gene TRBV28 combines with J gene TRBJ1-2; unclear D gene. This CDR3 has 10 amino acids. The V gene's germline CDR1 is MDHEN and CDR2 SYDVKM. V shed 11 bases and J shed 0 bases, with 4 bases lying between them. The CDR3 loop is CAHPNYGYTF. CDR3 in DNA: TGTGCCCATCCTAACTATGGCTACACCTTC.

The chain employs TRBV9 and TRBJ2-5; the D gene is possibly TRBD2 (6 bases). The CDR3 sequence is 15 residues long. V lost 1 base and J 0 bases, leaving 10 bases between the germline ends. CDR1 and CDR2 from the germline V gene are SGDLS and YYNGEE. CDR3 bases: TGTGCCAGCAGCGTACGCGGGGAGTACCAAGAGACCCAGTACTTC. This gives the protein CASSVRGEYQETQYF.

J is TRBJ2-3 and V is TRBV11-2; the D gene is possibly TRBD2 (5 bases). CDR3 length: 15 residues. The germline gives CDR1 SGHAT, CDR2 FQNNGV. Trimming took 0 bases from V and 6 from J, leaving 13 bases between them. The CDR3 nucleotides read TGTGCCAGCAGCTTAGATTGGCGGGTAGACGATACGCAGTATTTT. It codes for CASSLDWRVDDTQYF.

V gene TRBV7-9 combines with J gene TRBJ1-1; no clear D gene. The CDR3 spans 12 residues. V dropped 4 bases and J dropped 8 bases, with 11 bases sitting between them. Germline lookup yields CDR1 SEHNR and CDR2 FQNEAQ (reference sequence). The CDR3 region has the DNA TGTGCCAGCAGCTCCGCAGTACAGGAAGCTTTCTTT. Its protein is CASSSAVQEAFF.

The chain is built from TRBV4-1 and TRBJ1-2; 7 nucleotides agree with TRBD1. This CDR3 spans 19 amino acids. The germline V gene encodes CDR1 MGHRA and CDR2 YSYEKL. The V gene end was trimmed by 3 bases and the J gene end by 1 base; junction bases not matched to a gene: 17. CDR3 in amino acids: CASSHPPVTGTLYNYGYTF. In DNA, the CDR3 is TGCGCCAGCAGCCACCCACCAGTGACAGGGACTCTGTATAACTATGGCTACACCTTC.

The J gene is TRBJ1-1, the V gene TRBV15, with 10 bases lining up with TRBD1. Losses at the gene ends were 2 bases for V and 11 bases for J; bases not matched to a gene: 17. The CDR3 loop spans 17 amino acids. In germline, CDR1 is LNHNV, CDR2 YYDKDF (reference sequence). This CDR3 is CATSRPPGQGLNIGAFF. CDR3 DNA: TGTGCCACCAGCAGACCTCCGGGACAGGGGCTCAATATTGGGGCTTTCTTT.

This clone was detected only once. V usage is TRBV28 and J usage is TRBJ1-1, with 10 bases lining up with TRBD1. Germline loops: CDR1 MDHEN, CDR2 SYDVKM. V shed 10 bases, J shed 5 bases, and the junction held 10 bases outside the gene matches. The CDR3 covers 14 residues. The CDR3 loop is CATEGQGLGTEAFF. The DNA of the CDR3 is TGTGCCACCGAGGGACAGGGGCTGGGGACTGAAGCTTTCTTT.

CDR3 region: CAISESTQAGTVHNEQFF. CDR3 bases: TGTGCCATCAGTGAGTCGACTCAGGCTGGGACAGTACACAATGAGCAGTTCTTC. The V call is TRBV10-3, the J call TRBJ2-1; the match to TRBD1 covers 7 bases. The germline CDR1 and CDR2 sequences are ENHRY and SYGVKD. The CDR3 contains 18 residues. Trimming took 0 bases from V and 5 from J; bases not matched to a gene: 13.

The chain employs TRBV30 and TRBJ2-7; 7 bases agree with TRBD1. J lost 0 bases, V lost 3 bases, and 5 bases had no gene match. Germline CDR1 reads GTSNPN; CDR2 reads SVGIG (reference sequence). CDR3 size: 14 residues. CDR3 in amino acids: CAWSLDRYSYEQYF. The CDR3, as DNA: TGTGCCTGGAGCCTGGACAGGTACTCCTACGAGCAGTACTTC.

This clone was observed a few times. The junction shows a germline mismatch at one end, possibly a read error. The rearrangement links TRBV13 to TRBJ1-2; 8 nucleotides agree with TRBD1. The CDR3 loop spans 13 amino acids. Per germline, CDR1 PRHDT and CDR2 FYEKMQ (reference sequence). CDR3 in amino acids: CASSLGQGYGYTF. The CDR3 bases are TGTGCCAGCAGCCTAGGACAGGGTTATGGCTACACCTTC. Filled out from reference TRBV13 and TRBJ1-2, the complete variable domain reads AAGVIQSPRHLIKEKRETATLKCYPIPRHDTVYWYQQGPGQDPQFLISFYEKMQSDKGSIPDRFSAQQFSDYHSELNMSSLELGDSALYFCASSLGQGYGYTFGSGTRLTVV.

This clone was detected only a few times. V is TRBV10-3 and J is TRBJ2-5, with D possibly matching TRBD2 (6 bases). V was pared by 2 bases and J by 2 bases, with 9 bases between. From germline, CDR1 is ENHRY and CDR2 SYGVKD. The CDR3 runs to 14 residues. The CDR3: CAISEGGVQETQYF. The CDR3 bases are TGTGCCATCAGTGAGGGCGGGGTACAAGAGACCCAGTACTTC.

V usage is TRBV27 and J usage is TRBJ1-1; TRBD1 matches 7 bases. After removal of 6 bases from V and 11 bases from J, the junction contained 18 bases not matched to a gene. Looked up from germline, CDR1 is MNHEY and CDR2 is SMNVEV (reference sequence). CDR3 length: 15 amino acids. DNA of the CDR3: TGTGCCAGCAGCAACCCGGGACAGATCATCCCCGAGGCTTTCTTT. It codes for CASSNPGQIIPEAFF.

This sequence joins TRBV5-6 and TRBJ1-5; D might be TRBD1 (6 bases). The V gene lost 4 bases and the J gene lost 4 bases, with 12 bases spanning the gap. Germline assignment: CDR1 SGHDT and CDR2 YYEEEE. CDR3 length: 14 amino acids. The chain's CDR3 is CASSANRANQPQHF. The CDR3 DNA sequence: TGTGCCAGCAGCGCAAACAGGGCTAATCAGCCCCAGCATTTT.

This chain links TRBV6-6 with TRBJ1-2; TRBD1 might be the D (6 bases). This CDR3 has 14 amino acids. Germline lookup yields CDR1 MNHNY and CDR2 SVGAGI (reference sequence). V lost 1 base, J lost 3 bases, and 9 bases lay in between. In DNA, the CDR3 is TGTGCCAGCAGTTACTACAGGGCGGACTATGGCTACACCTTC. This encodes CASSYYRADYGYTF.

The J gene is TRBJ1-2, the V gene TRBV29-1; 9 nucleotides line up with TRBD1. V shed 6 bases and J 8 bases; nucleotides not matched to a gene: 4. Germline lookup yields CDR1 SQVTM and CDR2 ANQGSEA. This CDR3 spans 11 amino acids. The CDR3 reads CSVQGAGGYTF. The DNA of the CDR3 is TGCAGCGTACAGGGGGCGGGAGGCTACACCTTC. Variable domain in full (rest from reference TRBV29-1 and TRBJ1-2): SAVISQKPSRDICQRGTSLTIQCQVDSQVTMMFWYRQQPGQSLTLIATANQGSEATYESGFVIDKFPISRPNLTFSTLTVSNMSPEDSSIYLCSVQGAGGYTFGSGTRLTVV.

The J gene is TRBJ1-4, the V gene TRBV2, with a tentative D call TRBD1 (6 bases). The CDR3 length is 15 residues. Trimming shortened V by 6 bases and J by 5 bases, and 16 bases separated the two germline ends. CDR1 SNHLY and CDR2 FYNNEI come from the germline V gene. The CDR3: CASSLLQGRNEKLFF. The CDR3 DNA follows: TGTGCCAGCAGCTTGTTACAGGGCAGGAATGAAAAACTGTTTTTT. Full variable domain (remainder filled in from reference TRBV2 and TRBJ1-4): EPEVTQTPSHQVTQMGQEVILRCVPISNHLYFYWYRQILGQKVEFLVSFYNNEISEKSEIFDDQFSVERPDGSNFTLKIRSTKLEDSAMYFCASSLLQGRNEKLFFGSGTQLSVL.

The CDR3 sequence is CASIWTAAGTGELFF. In DNA form, the CDR3 reads TGTGCCAGCATCTGGACGGCCGCGGGAACCGGGGAGCTGTTTTTT. This chain uses TRBV5-5 with TRBJ2-2; D is perhaps TRBD2 (6 bases). Germline V gene sequence: CDR1 SGHKS, CDR2 YYEKEE (reference sequence). The V end was cut by 6 bases, the J end by 5 bases, with 17 bases between. The CDR3 sequence is 15 residues long.

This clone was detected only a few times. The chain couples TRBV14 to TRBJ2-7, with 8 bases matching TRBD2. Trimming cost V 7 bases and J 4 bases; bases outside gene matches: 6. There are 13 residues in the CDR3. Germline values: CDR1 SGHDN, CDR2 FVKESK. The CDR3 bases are TGTGCCAGCACCCCGGGCGGGGGGTACGAGCAGTACTTC. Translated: CASTPGGGYEQYF.

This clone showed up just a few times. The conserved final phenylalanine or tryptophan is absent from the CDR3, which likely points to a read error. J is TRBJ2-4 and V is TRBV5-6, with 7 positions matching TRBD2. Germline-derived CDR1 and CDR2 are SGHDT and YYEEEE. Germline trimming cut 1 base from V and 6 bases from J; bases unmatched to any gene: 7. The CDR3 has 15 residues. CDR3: CASSLIRAGRNIQYL. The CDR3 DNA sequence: TGTGCCAGCAGCTTGATTCGAGCGGGGAGAAACATTCAGTACCTC.

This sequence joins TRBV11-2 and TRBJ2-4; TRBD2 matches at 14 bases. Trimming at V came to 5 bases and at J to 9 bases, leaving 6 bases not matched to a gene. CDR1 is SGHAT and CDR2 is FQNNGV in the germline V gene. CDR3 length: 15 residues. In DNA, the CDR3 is TGTGCCAGCAGCAGGACTAGCGGGGGGCCCCTCATTCAGTACTTC. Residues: CASSRTSGGPLIQYF.

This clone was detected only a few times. The CDR3 DNA sequence: TGTGCCAGCGGCTCGACTAGCGGGAGTCCCTCAGGCAATGAGCAGTTCTTC. Translating gives CASGSTSGSPSGNEQFF. The chain carries TRBV5-4 and TRBJ2-1, with 12 bases aligning to TRBD2. The V gene's germline CDR1 is SGHNT and CDR2 YYREEE (reference sequence). V lost 7 bases to trimming and J lost 6 bases; unmatched junction nucleotides: 14. The CDR3 loop spans 17 amino acids.

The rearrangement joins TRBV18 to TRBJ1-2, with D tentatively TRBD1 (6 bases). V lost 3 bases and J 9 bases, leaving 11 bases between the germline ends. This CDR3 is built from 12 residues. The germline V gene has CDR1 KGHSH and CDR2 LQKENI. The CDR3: CASSPDRDSYTF. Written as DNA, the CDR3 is TGTGCCAGCTCACCCGACCGGGACAGCTACACCTTC.

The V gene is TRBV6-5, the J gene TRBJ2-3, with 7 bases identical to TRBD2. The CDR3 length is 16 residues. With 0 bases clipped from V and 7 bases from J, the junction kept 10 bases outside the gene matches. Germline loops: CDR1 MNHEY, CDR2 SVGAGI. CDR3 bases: TGTGCCAGCAGTTACTCCGGGGAGGGACTTGTTCATACGCAGTATTTT. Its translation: CASSYSGEGLVHTQYF.

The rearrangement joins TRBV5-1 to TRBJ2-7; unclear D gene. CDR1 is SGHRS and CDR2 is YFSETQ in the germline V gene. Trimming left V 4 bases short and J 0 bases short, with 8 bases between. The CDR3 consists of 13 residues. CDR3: CASSPESSYEQYF. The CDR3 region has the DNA TGCGCCAGCAGCCCAGAATCCTCCTACGAGCAGTACTTC.

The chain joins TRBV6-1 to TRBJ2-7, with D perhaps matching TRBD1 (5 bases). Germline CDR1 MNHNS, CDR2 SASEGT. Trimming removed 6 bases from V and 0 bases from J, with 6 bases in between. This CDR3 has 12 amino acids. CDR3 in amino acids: CASRTVSYEQYF. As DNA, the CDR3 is TGTGCCAGCAGGACAGTCTCCTACGAGCAGTACTTC.

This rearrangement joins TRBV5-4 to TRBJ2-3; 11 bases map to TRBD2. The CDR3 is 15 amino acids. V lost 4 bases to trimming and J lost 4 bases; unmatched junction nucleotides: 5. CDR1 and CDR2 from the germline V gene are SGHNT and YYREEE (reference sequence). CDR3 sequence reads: CASSPWTSGPDTQYF. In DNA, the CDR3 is TGTGCCAGCAGCCCATGGACTAGCGGGCCAGATACGCAGTATTTT.

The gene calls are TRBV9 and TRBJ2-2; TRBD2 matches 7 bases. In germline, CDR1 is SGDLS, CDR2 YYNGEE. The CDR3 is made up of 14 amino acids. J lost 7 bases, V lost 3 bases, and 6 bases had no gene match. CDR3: CASSETSSFGELFF. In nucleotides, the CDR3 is TGTGCCAGCAGCGAGACTAGCAGTTTCGGGGAGCTGTTTTTT.